A selection of T cell receptor beta chains follows, all from one sample in a study of T and B cells in COVID-19 patients. TCRdb called the multiplex PCR reads again in MiXCR, with one record for every CDR3 protein. Altogether fewer than 4,500 distinct CDR3 sequences are present, about 25% being singletons, with the ten largest covering around 28%. The sequenced material came from blood. Receptor source: a human donor with active COVID-19. Both conserved end residues are part of each CDR3. The order of the fields is CDR3 protein, CDR3 DNA, clone size, J gene, V gene, D gene, CDR3 length. D genes are given only for firm matches. Clone size is stated in some rows and not others, as once, few, many or a class when expanded.

cdr3_aa: CASSLVRGYEQYF
cdr3_nt: TGTGCCAGCAGCTTGGTCAGGGGGTACGAGCAGTACTTC
clone_size: medium-sized
j_call: TRBJ2-7
v_call: TRBV5-6
d_call: TRBD1
cdr3_length: 13

cdr3_aa: CASSPNFYGTQYF
cdr3_nt: TGTGCCAGCAGCCCAAACTTTTACGGGACCCAGTACTTC
clone_size: few
j_call: TRBJ2-5
v_call: TRBV14
d_call: .
cdr3_length: 13

cdr3_aa: CASSFRTANEKLFF
cdr3_nt: TGCGCCAGCAGCTTCCGGACTGCTAATGAAAAACTGTTTTTT
clone_size: .
j_call: TRBJ1-4
v_call: TRBV5-1
d_call: .
cdr3_length: 14

cdr3_aa: CASSLGVSGNTIYF
cdr3_nt: TGTGCCAGCAGCTTAGGAGTCTCTGGAAACACCATATATTTT
clone_size: .
j_call: TRBJ1-3
v_call: TRBV7-9
d_call: .
cdr3_length: 14

cdr3_aa: CASSFGTSGGYEQFF
cdr3_nt: TGTGCCAGTAGCTTCGGGACTAGCGGGGGTTATGAGCAGTTCTTC
clone_size: medium-sized
j_call: TRBJ2-1
v_call: TRBV19
d_call: TRBD2
cdr3_length: 15

cdr3_aa: CASSFYSGTGELFF
cdr3_nt: TGTGCCAGCAGCTTTTACTCAGGCACCGGGGAGCTGTTTTTT
clone_size: few
j_call: TRBJ2-2
v_call: TRBV7-2
d_call: .
cdr3_length: 14

cdr3_aa: CSAEGGYNEQFF
cdr3_nt: TGCAGTGCGGAGGGGGGATACAATGAGCAGTTCTTC
clone_size: .
j_call: TRBJ2-1
v_call: TRBV20-1
d_call: .
cdr3_length: 12

cdr3_aa: CASSPSGGYEQYF
cdr3_nt: TGTGCCAGCAGTCCATCGGGGGGCTACGAGCAGTACTTC
clone_size: medium-sized
j_call: TRBJ2-7
v_call: TRBV6-1
d_call: TRBD2
cdr3_length: 13

cdr3_aa: CASSVPRQKRETQYF
cdr3_nt: TGTGCCAGCAGCGTACCTCGACAGAAACGAGAGACCCAGTACTTC
clone_size: .
j_call: TRBJ2-5
v_call: TRBV7-9
d_call: .
cdr3_length: 15

cdr3_aa: CSARIRAGVNQPQHF
cdr3_nt: TGCAGTGCTAGGATTCGGGCAGGGGTTAATCAGCCCCAGCATTTT
clone_size: .
j_call: TRBJ1-5
v_call: TRBV20-1
d_call: .
cdr3_length: 15

cdr3_aa: CASSLRLAGSYNEQFF
cdr3_nt: TGTGCCAGCAGCTTAAGACTAGCGGGGTCCTACAATGAGCAGTTCTTC
clone_size: .
j_call: TRBJ2-1
v_call: TRBV11-3
d_call: TRBD2
cdr3_length: 16

cdr3_aa: CASSYSNGGLAGVKGETQYF
cdr3_nt: TGTGCCAGCAGTTACTCGAATGGGGGACTAGCGGGGGTGAAAGGAGAGACCCAGTACTTC
clone_size: .
j_call: TRBJ2-5
v_call: TRBV6-5
d_call: TRBD2
cdr3_length: 20

cdr3_aa: CASSPRLDSPLHF
cdr3_nt: TGTGCCAGCAGCCCCCGACTTGATTCACCCCTCCACTTT
clone_size: .
j_call: TRBJ1-6
v_call: TRBV11-2
d_call: .
cdr3_length: 13

cdr3_aa: CASSSTSGATDTQYF
cdr3_nt: TGTGCCAGCAGCTCAACTAGCGGAGCCACAGATACGCAGTATTTT
clone_size: medium-sized
j_call: TRBJ2-3
v_call: TRBV5-5
d_call: TRBD2
cdr3_length: 15

cdr3_aa: CVSREQGWNYGYTF
cdr3_nt: TGTGTTAGTAGGGAACAGGGGTGGAACTATGGCTACACCTTC
clone_size: .
j_call: TRBJ1-2
v_call: TRBV19
d_call: TRBD1
cdr3_length: 14

cdr3_aa: CANRVGQGSAYEQYF
cdr3_nt: TGTGCCAACAGGGTGGGACAGGGTTCGGCCTACGAGCAGTACTTC
clone_size: .
j_call: TRBJ2-7
v_call: TRBV6-1
d_call: TRBD1
cdr3_length: 15

cdr3_aa: CASSGDRNTEAFF
cdr3_nt: TGTGCCAGCTCGGGGGACAGGAACACTGAAGCTTTCTTT
clone_size: .
j_call: TRBJ1-1
v_call: TRBV18
d_call: TRBD1
cdr3_length: 13

cdr3_aa: CASREPTSYGYTF
cdr3_nt: TGTGCCAGCAGGGAGCCTACTAGCTATGGCTACACCTTC
clone_size: medium-sized
j_call: TRBJ1-2
v_call: TRBV6-5
d_call: .
cdr3_length: 13

cdr3_aa: CASSSTYQETQYF
cdr3_nt: TGTGCCAGCAGTTCCACCTACCAAGAGACCCAGTACTTC
clone_size: medium-sized
j_call: TRBJ2-5
v_call: TRBV5-4
d_call: .
cdr3_length: 13

cdr3_aa: CASTWTGHEQYF
cdr3_nt: TGTGCCAGTACCTGGACAGGCCACGAGCAGTACTTC
clone_size: .
j_call: TRBJ2-7
v_call: TRBV19
d_call: TRBD1
cdr3_length: 12

cdr3_aa: CASSSGSGYTF
cdr3_nt: TGTGCCAGCAGCTCGGGGAGTGGCTACACCTTC
clone_size: medium-sized
j_call: TRBJ1-2
v_call: TRBV5-4
d_call: .
cdr3_length: 11

cdr3_aa: CASSFGTYSYNEQFF
cdr3_nt: TGTGCCAGCAGTTTCGGGACATACTCCTACAATGAGCAGTTCTTC
clone_size: .
j_call: TRBJ2-1
v_call: TRBV7-2
d_call: .
cdr3_length: 15

cdr3_aa: CASSMRQGGTEAFF
cdr3_nt: TGTGCCAGCAGCATGCGACAGGGAGGCACTGAAGCTTTCTTT
clone_size: few
j_call: TRBJ1-1
v_call: TRBV7-2
d_call: TRBD1
cdr3_length: 14

cdr3_aa: CASSLQGPYNSPLHF
cdr3_nt: TGTGCCAGCAGCTTGCAGGGTCCCTATAATTCACCCCTCCACTTT
clone_size: medium-sized
j_call: TRBJ1-6
v_call: TRBV5-4
d_call: .
cdr3_length: 15

cdr3_aa: CASSPTGGEETQYF
cdr3_nt: TGTGCCAGCTCACCGACAGGGGGGGAGGAGACCCAGTACTTC
clone_size: medium-sized
j_call: TRBJ2-5
v_call: TRBV18
d_call: TRBD1
cdr3_length: 14

cdr3_aa: CASSFSTYNEQFF
cdr3_nt: TGCGCCAGCAGCTTTAGCACGTACAATGAGCAGTTCTTC
clone_size: .
j_call: TRBJ2-1
v_call: TRBV5-1
d_call: .
cdr3_length: 13

cdr3_aa: CASSDGTGANTGELFF
cdr3_nt: TGTGCCAGCAGTGACGGGACAGGGGCTAACACCGGGGAGCTGTTTTTT
clone_size: few
j_call: TRBJ2-2
v_call: TRBV6-4
d_call: TRBD1
cdr3_length: 16

cdr3_aa: CASSYFEGYEQYF
cdr3_nt: TGTGCCAGCAGTTATTTTGAGGGCTACGAGCAGTACTTC
clone_size: medium-sized
j_call: TRBJ2-7
v_call: TRBV6-5
d_call: .
cdr3_length: 13

cdr3_aa: CASSARGWQTYEQYF
cdr3_nt: TGTGCCAGTAGTGCCCGGGGCTGGCAGACCTACGAGCAGTACTTC
clone_size: medium-sized
j_call: TRBJ2-7
v_call: TRBV19
d_call: .
cdr3_length: 15

cdr3_aa: CASSSRAGHPTAGELFF
cdr3_nt: TGTGCCAGCAGCTCTAGGGCGGGACACCCAACGGCCGGGGAGCTGTTTTTT
clone_size: few
j_call: TRBJ2-2
v_call: TRBV7-9
d_call: .
cdr3_length: 17

cdr3_aa: CAWSFMAGEGNTIYF
cdr3_nt: TGTGCCTGGAGTTTTATGGCTGGAGAGGGAAACACCATATATTTT
clone_size: medium-sized
j_call: TRBJ1-3
v_call: TRBV30
d_call: .
cdr3_length: 15

cdr3_aa: CASSESRTGGWNEQFF
cdr3_nt: TGTGCCAGCAGTGAATCTCGGACAGGGGGCTGGAATGAGCAGTTCTTC
clone_size: .
j_call: TRBJ2-1
v_call: TRBV25-1
d_call: TRBD1
cdr3_length: 16

cdr3_aa: CASSRQGPSYEQYF
cdr3_nt: TGTGCCAGCAGTCGACAGGGGCCCTCCTACGAGCAGTACTTC
clone_size: .
j_call: TRBJ2-7
v_call: TRBV6-5
d_call: TRBD1
cdr3_length: 14

cdr3_aa: CASSYGLRQPQHF
cdr3_nt: TGTGCCAGTAGTTACGGGCTTCGTCAGCCCCAGCATTTT
clone_size: medium-sized
j_call: TRBJ1-5
v_call: TRBV19
d_call: .
cdr3_length: 13

cdr3_aa: CASSLGYRGKGGNTIYF
cdr3_nt: TGTGCCAGCAGCTTAGGATACAGGGGAAAGGGCGGAAACACCATATATTTT
clone_size: medium-sized
j_call: TRBJ1-3
v_call: TRBV7-6
d_call: TRBD1
cdr3_length: 17

cdr3_aa: CASRTRVRNEQFF
cdr3_nt: TGTGCCAGCAGGACTAGGGTTCGCAATGAGCAGTTCTTC
clone_size: medium-sized
j_call: TRBJ2-1
v_call: TRBV6-2/TRBV6-3
d_call: .
cdr3_length: 13

cdr3_aa: CASSLVGIGQFF
cdr3_nt: TGTGCCAGCAGCTTAGTGGGGATTGGGCAGTTCTTC
clone_size: .
j_call: TRBJ2-1
v_call: TRBV7-9
d_call: .
cdr3_length: 12

cdr3_aa: CASSATGTSGSETQYF
cdr3_nt: TGCGCCAGCAGCGCTACCGGGACTAGCGGCTCTGAGACCCAGTACTTC
clone_size: .
j_call: TRBJ2-5
v_call: TRBV4-1
d_call: TRBD2
cdr3_length: 16

cdr3_aa: CSASSRAAGNTIYF
cdr3_nt: TGCAGTGCTAGTTCGCGGGCGGCTGGAAACACCATATATTTT
clone_size: .
j_call: TRBJ1-3
v_call: TRBV20-1
d_call: .
cdr3_length: 14

cdr3_aa: CAWSVQGGQPQHF
cdr3_nt: TGTGCCTGGAGTGTACAGGGAGGACAGCCCCAGCATTTT
clone_size: medium-sized
j_call: TRBJ1-5
v_call: TRBV30
d_call: .
cdr3_length: 13

cdr3_aa: CASSTTGANNEQFF
cdr3_nt: TGTGCCAGTAGTACAACAGGGGCCAACAATGAGCAGTTCTTC
clone_size: medium-sized
j_call: TRBJ2-1
v_call: TRBV19
d_call: TRBD1
cdr3_length: 14

cdr3_aa: CASSYSAGANTGELFF
cdr3_nt: TGTGCCAGCAGTTACTCCGCCGGCGCGAACACCGGGGAGCTGTTTTTT
clone_size: medium-sized
j_call: TRBJ2-2
v_call: TRBV6-5
d_call: .
cdr3_length: 16

cdr3_aa: CASSIDLTGAEELFF
cdr3_nt: TGTGCCAGTAGTATAGATCTTACAGGGGCGGAGGAGCTGTTTTTT
clone_size: medium-sized
j_call: TRBJ2-2
v_call: TRBV19
d_call: TRBD1
cdr3_length: 15

cdr3_aa: CASSFRGLAGAQETQYF
cdr3_nt: TGTGCCAGCAGCTTTCGGGGACTAGCGGGGGCCCAAGAGACCCAGTACTTC
clone_size: .
j_call: TRBJ2-5
v_call: TRBV11-1
d_call: TRBD2
cdr3_length: 17

cdr3_aa: CASKTQETQYF
cdr3_nt: TGTGCCAGCAAGACACAAGAGACCCAGTACTTC
clone_size: large
j_call: TRBJ2-5
v_call: TRBV11-3
d_call: .
cdr3_length: 11

cdr3_aa: CSANPGPWADTQYF
cdr3_nt: TGCAGTGCCAATCCGGGCCCTTGGGCAGATACGCAGTATTTT
clone_size: .
j_call: TRBJ2-3
v_call: TRBV20-1
d_call: .
cdr3_length: 14